Following are 11 T cell receptor beta chains from one sample sequenced in a study of T cells in Graves' hyperthyroidism and ophthalmopathy. TCR beta CDR3 regions were amplified from RNA transcripts. First-round RT-PCR with HTBI primers amplified the TCR CDR3 region. TCRdb reprocessed the multiplex PCR reads via MiXCR and lists one record per CDR3 protein. The sample lists about 530,000 distinct CDR3 sequences; about a sixth were seen once. The specimen was blood. The receptor source for this set is a woman aged 18-30 years with Graves' ophthalmopathy.

This clonotype was seen repeatedly, ten times or more. This chain joins TRBV20-1 and TRBJ2-5; TRBD1 aligns across 9 bases. The junction had 13 bases not matched to a gene; V was cut back by 6 bases and J by 5 bases. This CDR3 has 15 amino acids. The germline V gene has CDR1 DFQATT and CDR2 SNEGSKA (reference sequence). The CDR3 nucleotides are TGCAGTGCGGGATCTAGGACAGGGGATCGGGAGACCCAGTACTTC. Protein: CSAGSRTGDRETQYF.

V usage is TRBV25-1 and J usage is TRBJ2-3; D remains unclear. V was shortened by 5 bases and J by 4 bases, with 13 bases between the two germline ends. Germline lookup yields CDR1 MGHDK and CDR2 SYGVNS. The CDR3 totals 14 residues. This chain's CDR3 is CASSLALPPDTQYF. The CDR3 DNA follows: TGTGCCAGCAGTTTAGCCCTCCCCCCAGATACGCAGTATTTT.

This clonotype was recorded at least ten times. Here the CDR3 reads CASSQTTRLDEQFF. The CDR3 coding sequence is TGTGCCAGCAGCCAAACAACCCGCTTGGATGAGCAGTTCTTC. The rearrangement joins TRBV4-2 to TRBJ2-1; no clear D. With 2 bases removed from V and 8 bases from J, the gap between germline ends came to 13 bases. Germline V gene sequence: CDR1 LGHNA, CDR2 YNFKEQ. The CDR3 has 14 amino acids.

The chain has TRBV5-4 and TRBJ1-1, with D unclear. The length of the CDR3 is 15 residues. Germline V lookup: CDR1 SGHNT, CDR2 YYREEE (reference sequence). V was trimmed by 1 base and J by 2 bases, leaving 12 bases between them. In DNA form, the CDR3 reads TGTGCCAGCAGCTTGCCCTCCCAGTTAAACACTGAAGCTTTCTTT. Protein: CASSLPSQLNTEAFF.

The chain employs TRBV4-1 and TRBJ2-3; perhaps TRBD2 as D (5 bases). Germline values: CDR1 MGHRA, CDR2 YSYEKL. V was trimmed by 3 bases and J by 1 base, leaving 11 bases between them. This CDR3 has 15 residues. The CDR3 reads CASSHRGIGTDTQYF. The CDR3 DNA follows: TGCGCCAGCAGCCATAGAGGGATTGGCACAGATACGCAGTATTTT.

The gene calls are TRBV3-1 and TRBJ1-2; 12 bases match TRBD1. V lost 3 bases and J lost 4; bases outside the gene matches: 9. The CDR3 totals 17 residues. Germline V gene sequence: CDR1 LGHDT, CDR2 YNNKEL (reference sequence). Here the CDR3 DNA reads TGTGCCAGCAGCCACCCCGGGACAGGGGGCTTTGGCTATGGCTACACCTTC. Residues: CASSHPGTGGFGYGYTF.

V usage is TRBV5-5 and J usage is TRBJ1-1; no reliable D call. Germline V gene lookup returns CDR1 SGHKS and CDR2 YYEKEE (reference sequence). The V end was cut by 4 bases, the J end by 0 bases, with 19 bases between. This CDR3 is 17 amino acids long. Here the CDR3 reads CASSPEFYSTLNTEAFF. The CDR3, as DNA: TGTGCCAGCAGCCCGGAATTTTACAGTACATTGAACACTGAAGCTTTCTTT. Full variable domain (outside the CDR3, taken from reference TRBV5-5 and TRBJ1-1): DAGVTQSPTHLIKTRGQQVTLRCSPISGHKSVSWYQQVLGQGPQFIFQYYEKEERGRGNFPDRFSARQFPNYSSELNVNALLLGDSALYLCASSPEFYSTLNTEAFFGQGTRLTVV.

This clonotype showed up many times. This chain connects TRBV20-1 to TRBJ2-3, with 7 bases that match TRBD2. V shed 5 bases and J 4 bases; nucleotides not matched to a gene: 12. Germline assignment: CDR1 DFQATT and CDR2 SNEGSKA (reference sequence). The CDR3 is made up of 15 amino acids. The CDR3 DNA reads as TGCAGTGCTGGTCAAGCGGGAATAGTCCCAGATACGCAGTATTTT. Translated, it gives CSAGQAGIVPDTQYF.

J is TRBJ1-4 and V is TRBV4-3; TRBD1 is a possible D gene (6 bases). The CDR3 extends over 15 amino acids. The V and J ends lost 2 bases and 3 bases respectively, with 10 bases between them. CDR1 and CDR2 (germline): LGHNA, YSLEER. The CDR3 is CASSQIQGSNEKLFF. The CDR3 coding sequence is TGCGCCAGCAGCCAAATACAGGGCTCTAATGAAAAACTGTTTTTT.

In this sample, this clonotype turned up a few times. The J gene is TRBJ2-1, the V gene TRBV14; the D gene is possibly TRBD2 (5 bases). V was pared by 1 base and J by 2 bases, with 9 bases between. Germline V CDR1 and CDR2: SGHDN, FVKESK. The CDR3 sequence is 15 residues long. The CDR3 coding sequence is TGTGCCAGCAGCCAAGGGCTAGCTGCCTACAATGAGCAGTTCTTC. Amino acids: CASSQGLAAYNEQFF.

This clonotype was seen repeatedly, ten times or more. The chain combines TRBV5-1 with TRBJ1-6; D possibly corresponds to TRBD1 (6 bases). The CDR3 runs 14 residues. The germline V gene encodes CDR1 SGHRS and CDR2 YFSETQ. V shed 0 bases and J shed 10 bases, with 11 bases lying between them. This chain's CDR3 is CASSLAPGDSPLHF. The CDR3 DNA reads as TGCGCCAGCAGCTTGGCTCCAGGGGACTCACCCCTCCACTTT.